Listed below are T cell receptor beta chains from one sample, sequenced in a study of shared clonotypes between healthy human individuals. TCRdb keeps only in-frame clones here, not all; method: immunoSEQ multiplex PCR. This table has fewer than 700,000 clones, approximately 95% appearing once. The specimen sequenced was naive CD8+ T cells sorted from blood. The receptor source for this set is a woman younger than 45 in good health. Both conserved end residues are part of each CDR3. A D gene is named only where the DNA matches it firmly. Not every row has a clone size; where given, it reads once, few, many or a size class.

d_call j_call clone_size v_call cdr3_aa cdr3_nt
NA TRBJ1-1 NA TRBV7-9 CASCLMNTEAFF TGTGCCAGCTGTTTAATGAACACTGAAGCTTTCTTT
NA TRBJ2-5 NA TRBV9 CASSRGGQETQYF TGTGCCAGCAGTCGTGGGGGTCAAGAGACCCAGTACTTC
TRBD2 TRBJ2-7 NA TRBV10-3 CAISETSGSSYEQYF TGTGCCATCAGTGAGACTAGCGGGAGTTCCTACGAGCAGTACTTC
NA TRBJ1-1 NA TRBV27 CASSSMNTEAFF TGTGCCAGCAGTTCCATGAACACTGAAGCTTTCTTT
NA TRBJ1-6 NA TRBV28 CASSFGLITHF TGTGCCAGCAGTTTTGGCCTAATCACCCACTTT
TRBD2 TRBJ2-1 NA TRBV4-1 CASSVAGGSYNEQFF TGCGCCAGCAGCGTAGCGGGAGGGTCCTACAATGAGCAGTTCTTC
NA TRBJ2-2 NA TRBV2 CASSTWRLGEANTGELFF TGTGCCAGCAGTACGTGGCGGCTCGGCGAGGCGAACACCGGGGAGCTGTTTTTT
TRBD1 TRBJ2-3 NA TRBV10-1 CASSDRTGEITDTQYF TGCGCCAGCAGTGACCGGACAGGGGAGATCACAGATACGCAGTATTTT
TRBD2 TRBJ2-1 once TRBV27 CASSSGTSGTNEQFF TGTGCCAGTAGCTCCGGGACTAGCGGGACGAATGAGCAGTTCTTC
NA TRBJ2-7 NA TRBV7-9 CASSRTAGKYEQYF TGTGCCAGCAGCAGAACAGCGGGTAAATACGAGCAGTACTTC
TRBD1 TRBJ1-5 NA TRBV7-1 CASSQHRGEQPQHF TGTGCCAGCAGCCAGCACAGGGGAGAACAGCCCCAGCATTTT
NA TRBJ1-1 NA TRBV5-1 CASSPKGGDTEAFF TGCGCCAGCAGCCCAAAAGGGGGGGACACTGAAGCTTTCTTT
NA TRBJ2-7 NA TRBV7-9 CASSLNVYEQYF TGTGCCAGCAGCTTAAACGTCTACGAGCAGTACTTC
NA TRBJ1-6 NA TRBV27 CASSLQGFSSPLHF TGTGCCAGCAGTTTACAGGGATTTAGCTCACCCCTCCACTTT
NA TRBJ1-5 once TRBV15 CATSRGDTLSPQHF TGTGCCACCAGCAGAGGGGACACCTTGTCGCCCCAGCATTTT
NA TRBJ2-2 NA TRBV10-3 CASGGADGELFF TGTGCGTCGGGGGGCGCGGACGGGGAGCTGTTTTTT
NA TRBJ2-7 NA TRBV10-3 CAIKGLPNYEQYF TGTGCCATCAAGGGCCTTCCAAACTACGAGCAGTACTTC
TRBD2 TRBJ2-3 NA TRBV6-1 CASSDWRGKPDTQYF TGTGCCAGCAGTGATTGGCGGGGGAAGCCAGATACGCAGTATTTT
NA TRBJ2-7 NA TRBV18 CASSPSTHEQYF TGTGCCAGCTCACCGTCGACTCACGAGCAGTACTTC
NA TRBJ2-7 NA TRBV29-1 CSVDSRGEQYF TGCAGCGTTGACTCCCGGGGGGAGCAGTACTTC
NA TRBJ2-2 NA TRBV19 CASKGTTNTGELFF TGTGCCAGTAAAGGGACCACTAACACCGGGGAGCTGTTTTTT
NA TRBJ1-1 NA TRBV9 CASSAGPGGMNTEAFF TGTGCCAGCAGCGCCGGGCCCGGGGGAATGAACACTGAAGCTTTCTTT
NA TRBJ1-3 NA TRBV21-1 CASSKAGPYSGNTIYF TGTGCCAGCAGCAAAGCGGGACCTTACTCTGGAAACACCATATATTTT
NA TRBJ2-2 once TRBV6-1 CASSELLPGELFF TGTGCCAGCAGTGAACTGCTACCCGGGGAGCTGTTTTTT
TRBD2 TRBJ2-3 NA TRBV7-8 CASSQSTSGRTDTQYF TGTGCCAGCAGCCAGTCGACTAGCGGGAGAACAGATACGCAGTATTTT
TRBD1 TRBJ2-5 NA TRBV9 CASSAEGGGKETQYF TGTGCCAGCAGCGCCGAAGGGGGCGGTAAAGAGACCCAGTACTTC
NA TRBJ2-3 NA TRBV7-6 CASSPPNSRDTQYF TGTGCCAGCAGCCCACCAAACAGTAGGGATACGCAGTATTTT
NA TRBJ2-7 NA TRBV27 CASSLGNEQYF TGTGCCAGCAGTTTAGGAAACGAGCAGTACTTC
TRBD2 TRBJ2-1 NA TRBV10-3 CATGLAAYNEQFF TGTGCCACCGGACTAGCCGCCTACAATGAGCAGTTCTTC
NA TRBJ1-1 NA TRBV28 CASSPGGFMNTEAFF TGTGCCAGCAGTCCAGGAGGGTTCATGAACACTGAAGCTTTCTTT
NA TRBJ2-2 NA TRBV27 CASSYLTGELFF TGTGCCAGCAGTTACCTCACCGGGGAGCTGTTTTTT
NA TRBJ2-7 NA TRBV5-6 CASSLGQTGYEQYF TGTGCCAGCAGCTTGGGACAGACGGGATACGAGCAGTACTTC
NA TRBJ1-5 few TRBV15 CATSRDWAATQPQHF TGTGCCACCAGCAGAGACTGGGCAGCTACTCAGCCCCAGCATTTT
NA TRBJ2-1 NA TRBV28 CASRFSNEQFF TGTGCCAGCAGGTTCAGCAATGAGCAGTTCTTC
NA TRBJ2-3 NA TRBV19 CASSIDQGSRGTDTQYF TGTGCCAGTAGTATAGATCAAGGTTCCCGGGGGACAGATACGCAGTATTTT
NA TRBJ2-7 once TRBV28 CASSSSTEQYF TGTGCCAGCAGTTCGAGCACCGAGCAGTACTTC
NA TRBJ2-2 NA TRBV7-7 CASSSKQGTGELFF TGTGCCAGCAGCTCCAAACAGGGCACCGGGGAGCTGTTTTTT
NA TRBJ2-7 once TRBV2 CASGNSYEQYF TGTGCCAGCGGTAACAGCTACGAGCAGTACTTC
TRBD2 TRBJ2-3 NA TRBV13 CASTRTSDTDTQYF TGTGCCAGCACCCGGACTAGCGACACAGATACGCAGTATTTT
NA TRBJ2-3 NA TRBV11-3 CASSFGGEADTQYF TGTGCCAGCAGCTTTGGGGGAGAGGCAGATACGCAGTATTTT
TRBD2 TRBJ2-7 NA TRBV7-8 CASSPKREGEQYF TGTGCCAGCAGCCCCAAGCGGGAGGGGGAGCAGTACTTC
NA TRBJ2-2 NA TRBV4-1 CASSQDRSYTGELFF TGCGCCAGCAGCCAAGATCGGAGTTACACCGGGGAGCTGTTTTTT
NA TRBJ1-1 NA TRBV14 CASSRTGNTEAFF TGTGCCAGCTCTCGGACGGGGAACACTGAAGCTTTCTTT
NA TRBJ2-7 NA TRBV4-1 CASSQGMGTTTYEQYF TGCGCCAGCAGCCAAGGCATGGGGACAACTACCTACGAGCAGTACTTC
NA TRBJ2-7 NA TRBV9 CASSPLGGTAYEQYF TGTGCCAGCAGCCCCCTCGGCGGGACGGCCTACGAGCAGTACTTC
NA TRBJ2-3 NA TRBV9 CASSVATVRGLYTDTQYF TGTGCCAGCAGCGTAGCGACGGTTCGGGGGTTGTACACAGATACGCAGTATTTT
NA TRBJ2-1 NA TRBV19 CASSTTQAFYNEQFF TGTGCCAGTAGTACCACACAAGCTTTTTACAATGAGCAGTTCTTC
NA TRBJ1-2 few TRBV11-2 CASSYSSDGYTF TGTGCCAGCAGCTACTCTTCCGATGGCTACACCTTC
TRBD1 TRBJ2-2 NA TRBV4-1 CASSQRTGILTGELFF TGCGCCAGCAGCCAACGGACAGGTATATTGACCGGGGAGCTGTTTTTT
TRBD2 TRBJ2-7 NA TRBV4-1 CASSQDGTSGTSYEQYF TGCGCCAGCAGCCAAGATGGGACTAGCGGGACTTCCTACGAGCAGTACTTC
NA TRBJ1-2 NA TRBV5-1 CASSFPDRYGYTF TGCGCCAGCAGCTTCCCTGACAGATATGGCTACACCTTC